This TCR beta chain comes out of a study of T cell changes during pregnancy in multiple sclerosis. Produced via immunoSEQ multiplex PCR; TCRdb's table is partial and in-frame only. The sample contains some 32,000 clones, over 75% of which appear only once. CDR3 size: 14 residues. Germline V gene data show CDR1 as LGHNA and CDR2 as YSLEER. The trim removed 4 bases at V and 2 bases at J, leaving 5 bases unmatched. This chain links TRBV4-3 with TRBJ2-7, with 7 bases fitting TRBD1. The sample was CD8+ T cells from peripheral blood mononuclear cells, taken in the second trimester of pregnancy. The TCR originated in a female donor with multiple sclerosis, enrolled in a pregnancy study. The CDR3 DNA reads as TGCGCCAGCAGCCCCCGGGACAGTGCCTACGAGCAGTACTTC. It specifies CASSPRDSAYEQYF.